This passage covers 30 T cell receptor beta chains from one sample sequenced in a study of identical twins. From the 5' RACE reads, TCRdb called clonotypes with MiXCR, one entry per CDR3 protein. This table holds a few hundred thousand distinct CDR3 sequences, more than 9% found once. These data also featured in a second study, about yellow fever vaccine responses in identical twins.

Sequenced material: PBMCs. These receptors originate from a woman aged 18-29 years in good health.

In this sample, this clonotype turned up many times. The chain has TRBV20-1 and TRBJ2-1; D gene ambiguous. The V and J ends lost 5 bases and 6 bases respectively, with 8 bases between them. Germline assignment: CDR1 DFQATT and CDR2 SNEGSKA (reference sequence). CDR3 length equals 11 residues. CDR3 in DNA: TGCAGTGCTTCACCTGGCAATGAGCAGTTCTTC. Its protein is CSASPGNEQFF.

This chain links TRBV6-1 with TRBJ2-1; 13 bases fit TRBD2. The CDR3 loop spans 16 amino acids. V lost 6 bases and J lost 4; bases outside the gene matches: 6. Germline V gene sequence: CDR1 MNHNS, CDR2 SASEGT. CDR3 region: CASRILAGGPYNEQFF. The CDR3 coding sequence is TGTGCCAGCAGAATACTAGCGGGGGGGCCGTACAATGAGCAGTTCTTC.

This rearrangement joins TRBV7-8 to TRBJ2-1; 12 bases line up with TRBD2. Germline CDR1 reads SGHVS; CDR2 reads FQNEAQ. The trim removed 5 bases at V and 6 bases at J, leaving 8 bases unmatched. This CDR3 has 16 amino acids. CDR3 DNA sequence: TGTGCCAGCAGCCACCTACTAGCGGGGGGCATCAATGAGCAGTTCTTC. It translates to CASSHLLAGGINEQFF.

The chain employs TRBV7-9 and TRBJ2-5; D is unclear. This CDR3 has 17 amino acids. CDR1 SEHNR and CDR2 FQNEAQ come from the germline V gene (reference sequence). Trimming removed 1 base at V and 0 bases at J, with 15 bases between. CDR3 sequence: CASSLDYLSRDQETQYF. CDR3 bases: TGTGCCAGCAGCTTAGATTACCTATCCCGGGACCAAGAGACCCAGTACTTC.

The rearrangement joins TRBV11-2 to TRBJ2-7; TRBD2 aligns across 14 bases. Germline lookup yields CDR1 SGHAT and CDR2 FQNNGV. Trimming at V came to 5 bases and at J to 1 base, leaving 10 bases not matched to a gene. CDR3 length: 18 amino acids. The CDR3 nucleotides are TGTGCCAGCAGCCCGATAGGGACTAGCGGGGGCAAATCCTACGAGCAGTACTTC. Its translation is CASSPIGTSGGKSYEQYF.

This clonotype was seen a handful of times. This chain links TRBV12-3 or TRBV12-4 with TRBJ2-5; TRBD2 matches 12 bases. The V segment lost 5 bases and the J segment 5 bases; nucleotides outside the gene matches: 9. The CDR3 spans 16 residues. Here the CDR3 reads CASSPRTSGEGETQYF. CDR3 in DNA: TGTGCCAGCAGTCCCCGGACTAGCGGGGAGGGGGAGACCCAGTACTTC.

Only a few counts were recorded for this clonotype. The chain employs TRBV18 and TRBJ2-1; TRBD1 matches at 7 bases. Germline trimming cut 3 bases from V and 6 bases from J; bases unmatched to any gene: 5. Germline CDR1 and CDR2: KGHSH and LQKENI. The CDR3 contains 14 residues. The CDR3 nucleotides read TGTGCCAGCTCACCCGGGACAGCGGCCAATGAGCAGTTCTTC. Protein product: CASSPGTAANEQFF.

The chain couples TRBV9 to TRBJ1-1; D is unresolved. This CDR3 comprises 11 residues. Germline values: CDR1 SGDLS, CDR2 YYNGEE. V was cut by 3 bases and J by 7 bases, with 7 bases left in between. The CDR3 loop reads CASSGSNEAFF. CDR3 nucleotide sequence: TGTGCCAGCAGCGGATCCAATGAAGCTTTCTTT.

This rearrangement joins TRBV29-1 to TRBJ2-6; D uncertain. There are 13 residues in the CDR3. Germline values: CDR1 SQVTM, CDR2 ANQGSEA. V was clipped by 0 bases and J by 2 bases, with 2 bases between them. The CDR3 bases are TGCAGCGTTGAAGAGCCTGGGGCCAACGTCCTGACTTTC. This translates into CSVEEPGANVLTF.

This chain uses TRBV10-3 with TRBJ1-2, with D perhaps matching TRBD1 (6 bases). The V gene lost 3 bases and the J gene lost 5 bases, with 19 bases spanning the gap. Germline values: CDR1 ENHRY, CDR2 SYGVKD. The CDR3 is 16 residues long. CDR3 coding DNA: TGTGCCATCAGTGACCTTGTCCAGGGGTCAGGGTATGGCTACACCTTC. This translates into CAISDLVQGSGYGYTF.

V and J are TRBV29-1 and TRBJ1-1; D is undetermined. Trimming pared 5 bases from V and 4 bases from J, leaving 8 bases between. Germline values: CDR1 SQVTM, CDR2 ANQGSEA. This CDR3 is built from 11 residues. In nucleotides, the CDR3 is TGCAGCGTTACCCGACCCACTGAAGCTTTCTTT. It translates to CSVTRPTEAFF. Drawing the rest from reference TRBV29-1 and TRBJ1-1, the complete variable domain is SAVISQKPSRDICQRGTSLTIQCQVDSQVTMMFWYRQQPGQSLTLIATANQGSEATYESGFVIDKFPISRPNLTFSTLTVSNMSPEDSSIYLCSVTRPTEAFFGQGTRLTVV.

This clonotype has ten or more counts. V usage is TRBV7-2 and J usage is TRBJ2-2; D unresolved. The CDR3 has 14 amino acids. V shed 1 base and J shed 6 bases, with 9 bases lying between them. Germline-derived CDR1 and CDR2 are SGHTA and FQGNSA. The CDR3 nucleotides read TGTGCCAGCAGCTTAGAAGCAGGCTCCGGGGAGCTGTTTTTT. This gives the protein CASSLEAGSGELFF.

The chain couples TRBV27 to TRBJ1-1; no firm D call. CDR1 and CDR2 from the germline V gene are MNHEY and SMNVEV (reference sequence). The length of the CDR3 is 15 residues. The germline V and J ends were trimmed by 5 bases and 1 base, with 14 bases remaining between them. CDR3 loop: CASSTRGQPNTEAFF. CDR3 nucleotides: TGTGCCAGCAGTACCCGAGGGCAACCGAACACTGAAGCTTTCTTT.

This clonotype was seen a few times. The genes are TRBV7-9 and TRBJ2-7; TRBD1 agrees at 8 bases. After removal of 8 bases from V and 6 bases from J, the junction contained 9 bases not matched to a gene. Germline lookup yields CDR1 SEHNR and CDR2 FQNEAQ (reference sequence). The CDR3 is 13 amino acids. The CDR3 is CASAWTGRSEQYF. For the CDR3, the DNA is TGTGCCAGCGCTTGGACAGGGAGGTCCGAGCAGTACTTC.

This clonotype was counted between two and nine times. The chain recombines TRBV11-2 with TRBJ2-1; D possibly matches TRBD1 or TRBD2 (6 bases each). Between the trimmed V and J ends, which lost 5 bases and 8 bases, there was a span of 16 bases. CDR3 size: 14 residues. CDR1 is SGHAT and CDR2 is FQNNGV in the germline V gene. The CDR3 region is CASSLKGGLDEQFF. DNA for the CDR3: TGTGCCAGCAGCCTGAAAGGGGGGCTGGATGAGCAGTTCTTC.

This clonotype was picked up many times. The V gene is TRBV12-3 or TRBV12-4, the J gene TRBJ2-2, with D perhaps matching TRBD1 or TRBD2 (5 bases each). The CDR3 is 15 amino acids. Trimming took off 7 bases at V and 3 bases at J, with 15 bases between the two ends. The CDR3 region is CASNWGTADTGELFF. DNA for the CDR3: TGTGCCAGCAACTGGGGGACGGCAGACACCGGGGAGCTGTTTTTT.

Many counts were recorded for this clonotype. The chain uses TRBV5-1 and TRBJ2-3; no clear D gene. The germline gives CDR1 SGHRS, CDR2 YFSETQ. With 0 bases removed from V and 9 bases from J, the gap between germline ends came to 8 bases. The CDR3 contains 12 residues. The chain's CDR3 is CASSLEQRTQYF. In DNA, the CDR3 is TGCGCCAGCAGCTTGGAACAGAGGACGCAGTATTTT.

V usage is TRBV28 and J usage is TRBJ2-3; the D call may be TRBD1 or TRBD2 (5 bases each). The V gene lost 1 base and the J gene lost 13 bases, with 18 bases spanning the gap. The CDR3 is made up of 14 amino acids. Germline lookup yields CDR1 MDHEN and CDR2 SYDVKM. The CDR3 sequence is CASSLSPGLHWKYF. DNA of the CDR3: TGTGCCAGCAGTTTATCCCCGGGGCTCCACTGGAAGTATTTT.

The genes are TRBV5-5 and TRBJ2-7, with a possible D match to TRBD1 (5 bases). The CDR3 extends over 16 amino acids. The V and J ends lost 3 bases and 3 bases respectively, with 19 bases between them. Germline V gene lookup returns CDR1 SGHKS and CDR2 YYEKEE (reference sequence). CDR3 DNA sequence: TGTGCCAGCAGCTACCAGGGTTTTTCTTCTTTCTACGAGCAGTACTTC. Translating it yields CASSYQGFSSFYEQYF.

The V and J genes are TRBV12-3 or TRBV12-4 and TRBJ2-3; a possible D gene is TRBD2 (5 bases). The V gene lost 6 bases and the J gene lost 3 bases, with 13 bases spanning the gap. This CDR3 spans 14 amino acids. CDR3 loop: CASSPPRDTDTQYF. CDR3 bases: TGTGCCAGCAGCCCTCCCCGGGATACAGATACGCAGTATTTT.

Only a few counts were recorded for this clonotype. The chain carries TRBV20-1 and TRBJ1-2; D remains ambiguous. The CDR3 sequence is 13 residues long. CDR1 is DFQATT and CDR2 is SNEGSKA in the germline V gene (reference sequence). V lost 2 bases and J 0 bases, leaving 7 bases between the germline ends. The CDR3 nucleotides read TGCAGTGCTAGATTACCGGCTAACTATGGCTACACCTTC. Protein product: CSARLPANYGYTF.

The gene calls are TRBV27 and TRBJ2-7, with 10 bases aligning to TRBD2. Germline CDR1 MNHEY, CDR2 SMNVEV (reference sequence). This CDR3 spans 15 amino acids. V dropped 6 bases and J dropped 3; count of bases not matched to a gene: 8. CDR3 amino acids: CASSRSASGSYEQYF. CDR3 nucleotide sequence: TGTGCCAGCAGCCGATCGGCTAGCGGGAGCTACGAGCAGTACTTC.

This clonotype was seen ten or more times. The V call is TRBV6-2 or TRBV6-3, the J call TRBJ1-1, with D unresolved. Germline assignment: CDR1 MNHEY and CDR2 SVGEGT. The CDR3 is 14 residues long. V lost 6 bases and J lost 4, with 15 bases in between. CDR3: CASSRGNRFTEAFF. In DNA form, the CDR3 reads TGTGCCAGCAGCCGGGGAAATCGGTTCACTGAAGCTTTCTTT.

The chain recombines TRBV4-1 with TRBJ2-3; D remains ambiguous. V lost 1 base, J lost 0 bases, and 5 bases lay in between. Germline-derived CDR1 and CDR2 are MGHRA and YSYEKL. The length of the CDR3 is 14 residues. CDR3 region: CASSQVPSTDTQYF. The CDR3 nucleotides read TGCGCCAGCAGCCAAGTCCCTAGCACAGATACGCAGTATTTT.

This clonotype was counted many times. The CDR3 loop is CASSGQGENQPQHF. The CDR3, as DNA: TGTGCCAGCAGTGGTCAGGGGGAGAATCAGCCCCAGCATTTT. The genes are TRBV25-1 and TRBJ1-5, with TRBD1 identical over 7 bases. The CDR3 is made up of 14 amino acids. Germline V lookup: CDR1 MGHDK, CDR2 SYGVNS. J was trimmed by 4 bases and V by 4 bases; bases with no gene match: 4.

CDR3 sequence reads: CASSGPPGSPPDNEQFF. As DNA, the CDR3 is TGTGCCAGCAGCGGGCCCCCGGGCTCCCCACCCGACAATGAGCAGTTCTTC. The J gene is TRBJ2-1, the V gene TRBV9; unclear D gene. The germline V gene encodes CDR1 SGDLS and CDR2 YYNGEE. V shed 3 bases and J shed 5 bases, with 21 bases lying between them. The CDR3 totals 17 residues.

This clonotype has a handful of counts. The chain couples TRBV5-4 to TRBJ2-3; 7 positions match TRBD1. The V and J ends lost 6 bases and 3 bases, in that order; junction bases with no gene match: 13. The CDR3 is made up of 16 amino acids. Germline assignment: CDR1 SGHNT and CDR2 YYREEE (reference sequence). The DNA for the CDR3 is TGTGCCAGCAAAATTTCGGTACAGGGGAGAACAGATACGCAGTATTTT. This codes for CASKISVQGRTDTQYF.

CDR3 protein: CASSQAMAGINEQFF. In DNA, the CDR3 is TGCGCCAGCAGCCAAGCGATGGCCGGAATCAATGAGCAGTTCTTC. The rearrangement links TRBV4-3 to TRBJ2-1; D gene unclear. Germline V lookup: CDR1 LGHNA, CDR2 YSLEER. The CDR3 consists of 15 residues. The germline V and J ends were trimmed by 1 base and 6 bases, with 13 bases remaining between them.

The chain carries TRBV28 and TRBJ1-1; maybe TRBD1 (6 bases). This CDR3 has 14 residues. The germline gives CDR1 MDHEN, CDR2 SYDVKM. Trimming took off 6 bases at V and 5 bases at J, with 16 bases between the two ends. CDR3 protein: CASRLDGTPTEAFF. The CDR3 DNA reads TGTGCCAGCAGGTTAGATGGGACACCGACTGAAGCTTTCTTT.

This sequence joins TRBV7-6 and TRBJ2-5; D is uncertain. CDR3 size: 13 residues. V was cut by 5 bases and J by 5 bases, with 12 bases left in between. CDR1 is SGHVS, CDR2 FNYEAQ, per germline. The CDR3 nucleotides are TGTGCCAGCAGCCCTCGGCCAGAGGAGACCCAGTACTTC. It translates to CASSPRPEETQYF. Filled out from reference TRBV7-6 and TRBJ2-5, the complete variable domain reads GAGVSQSPRYKVTKRGQDVALRCDPISGHVSLYWYRQALGQGPEFLTYFNYEAQQDKSGLPNDRFSAERPEGSISTLTIQRTEQRDSAMYRCASSPRPEETQYFGPGTRLLVL.